This T cell receptor beta chain was sequenced for a study of blood T cells in healthy people across ages. Next came a second PCR, run for about 7 to 12 cycles, which used a sample-barcoded 5' primer along with a J-beta primer mix. All samples gave at least 2.5 million CDR3-containing paired-end reads. TCRdb used MiXCR to reprocess the 5' RACE reads, holding one entry per CDR3 protein. The sample yields under 950,000 distinct CDR3 sequences, 20% to 25% seen once. Total RNA, at least 6 micrograms per sample, was extracted from PBMCs. The CDR3 extends over 17 amino acids. V lost 5 bases to trimming and J lost 2 bases; unmatched junction nucleotides: 6.

The sample consisted of blood. The V call is TRBV12-3 or TRBV12-4, the J call TRBJ1-4; 12 bases map to TRBD1. The source is a man in his 70s in good health. As DNA, the CDR3 is TGTGCCAGCAGTCAAGGGACAGGGGGCGTGACTAATGAAAAACTGTTTTTT. It yields the protein CASSQGTGGVTNEKLFF.